This TCR beta chain derives from a study of CXCR3-negative and CXCR3-positive naive CD8 T cells. Study-level results: TRB CDR3s were more hydrophobic in CXCR3-positive than in CXCR3-negative naive cells.

CDR3 size: 12 residues. Germline V gives CDR1 SQVTM, CDR2 ANQGSEA. Notes on this clonotype: Its antigen is undetermined.

Libraries of TRB cDNA were made by 5' RACE and carried UMIs. TCRdb re-called the 5' RACE reads, yielding one record per CDR3 amino acid sequence without DNA. This repertoire includes approximately 48,000 distinct CDR3 sequences. The source is a human donor in good health. Some clones in this sample may be carry-over from other donors' samples. V gene TRBV29-1 combines with J gene TRBJ2-2; TCRdb indicates TRBD1, and absent DNA this call remains unverified. Sequencing input: naive CXCR3+ CD8+ T cells from blood. Subset here: CD45RO-CCR7+CD27+CD95- naive CD8+ T cells expressing CXCR3 (TNR3+). The CDR3 region is CSGMGGTGELLF.